This T cell receptor (beta chain) appears in the sequencing data of a study of blood T cell repertoires in COVID-19. On the study more broadly: Some COVID-19 samples were acute and others convalescent; all came from the United States, Italy and Spain. T cells, B-cell-depleted T cells, or PBMCs supplied cDNA or gDNA.

In the authors' methods: By means of reference gene primer amplification, nucleated cell counts were estimated. Here immunoSEQ multiplex PCR was the method, and the copy in TCRdb shows in-frame clones only, minus some. V and J calls and clone size are given by that table; D and trimming were obtained from the DNA. The table includes roughly 45,000 clones, more than 75% detected once. Trimming removed 5 bases from V and 5 bases from J; junction bases left unmatched: 5. The CDR3 loop spans 14 amino acids. Germline V gene sequence: CDR1 LNHDA, CDR2 SQIVND (reference sequence). Patients from Seattle were sampled longitudinally, starting during active infection.

The sequence was obtained from a woman over 75 with COVID-19, enrolled during active disease. Material: peripheral blood. The chain carries TRBV19 and TRBJ2-3; 9 bases are shared with TRBD2. CDR3 DNA sequence: TGTGCCAGTAGTCGGCGGGGGGGCCTAGATACGCAGTATTTT. This translates into CASSRRGGLDTQYF.